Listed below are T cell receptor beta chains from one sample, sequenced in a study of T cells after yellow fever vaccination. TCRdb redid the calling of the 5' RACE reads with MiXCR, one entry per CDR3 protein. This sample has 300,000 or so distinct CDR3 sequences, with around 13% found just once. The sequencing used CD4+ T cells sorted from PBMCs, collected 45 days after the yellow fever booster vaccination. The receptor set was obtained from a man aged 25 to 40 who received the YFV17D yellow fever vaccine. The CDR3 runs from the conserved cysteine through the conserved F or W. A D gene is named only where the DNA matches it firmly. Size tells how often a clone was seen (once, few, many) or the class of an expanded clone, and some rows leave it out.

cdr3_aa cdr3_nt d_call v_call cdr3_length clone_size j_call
CSARESRRVQNEQFF TGCAGTGCTAGAGAGAGCCGGAGAGTCCAAAATGAGCAGTTCTTC - TRBV20-1 15 few TRBJ2-1
CASSQAPHRGEAFF TGCGCCAGCAGCCAAGCCCCCCACAGGGGCGAAGCTTTCTTT TRBD1 TRBV4-3 14 - TRBJ1-1
CASSQAGQGKNTEAFF TGTGCCAGCAGCCAAGCCGGACAGGGAAAGAACACTGAAGCTTTCTTT TRBD1 TRBV14 16 few TRBJ1-1
CASSYVGGSYEQYF TGTGCCAGCAGTTACGTCGGCGGATCCTACGAGCAGTACTTC - TRBV6-2/TRBV6-3 14 - TRBJ2-7
CASSTRQGGTDTQYF TGTGCCAGCAGCACAAGACAGGGAGGAACAGATACGCAGTATTTT - TRBV5-4 15 - TRBJ2-3
CASSLTGPLDEQFF TGTGCCAGCAGCTTAACAGGGCCCCTGGATGAGCAGTTCTTC - TRBV7-2 14 many TRBJ2-1
CSARAGLASTDTQYF TGCAGTGCTAGGGCCGGACTAGCTAGCACTGATACGCAGTATTTT TRBD2 TRBV20-1 15 - TRBJ2-3
CASSYVLGAKNIQYF TGTGCCAGCAGTTACGTACTGGGGGCCAAAAACATTCAGTACTTC - TRBV6-5 15 - TRBJ2-4
CSAFLVDTEAFF TGCAGTGCTTTCCTCGTGGACACTGAAGCTTTCTTT - TRBV20-1 12 - TRBJ1-1
CASSYTGTGVRIQYF TGTGCCAGCAGTTACACCGGGACAGGGGTTCGCATTCAGTACTTC TRBD1 TRBV6-5 15 few TRBJ2-4
CASSLDRTGGLYEQYF TGCGCCAGCAGCTTGGATCGGACAGGGGGATTGTACGAGCAGTACTTC TRBD1 TRBV5-1 16 few TRBJ2-7
CATSRDPRTWGVPNEQFF TGTGCCACCAGCAGAGACCCCAGGACTTGGGGAGTTCCGAATGAGCAGTTCTTC - TRBV15 18 few TRBJ2-1
CASSLGLDTDTQYF TGTGCCAGCAGCCTGGGACTAGACACAGATACGCAGTATTTT TRBD2 TRBV11-2 14 few TRBJ2-3
CASSSRDLSAYEQYF TGTGCCAGCAGCTCAAGGGACTTGTCGGCCTACGAGCAGTACTTC - TRBV7-9 15 - TRBJ2-7
CSESSGNNEQFF TGCAGTGAGTCTAGCGGAAACAATGAGCAGTTCTTC TRBD2 TRBV20-1 12 - TRBJ2-1
CASSQESSNQPQHF TGTGCCAGCAGCCAAGAATCGAGCAATCAGCCCCAGCATTTT - TRBV3-1 14 - TRBJ1-5
CASSLSGGRVSGANVLTF TGTGCCAGCAGCTTATCCGGCGGGAGGGTATCTGGGGCCAACGTCCTGACTTTC TRBD2 TRBV7-3 18 - TRBJ2-6
CSARRLANTGELFF TGCAGTGCTAGGCGACTGGCGAACACCGGGGAGCTGTTTTTT - TRBV20-1 14 few TRBJ2-2
CASSLGGGDRTYEQFF TGTGCCAGCAGCTTAGGAGGTGGGGACAGGACATATGAGCAGTTCTTC TRBD1 TRBV7-2 16 - TRBJ2-1
CASSLVGGVQGPHGYTF TGTGCCAGCAGCTTAGTGGGGGGGGTTCAGGGCCCACATGGCTACACCTTC - TRBV7-8 17 - TRBJ1-2
CASSLKAANTGELFF TGCGCCAGCAGCTTGAAAGCGGCGAACACCGGGGAGCTGTTTTTT - TRBV5-1 15 - TRBJ2-2
CASSLESYPYEQYF TGTGCCAGCAGCTTAGAAAGCTACCCCTACGAGCAGTACTTC - TRBV7-2 14 - TRBJ2-7
CAGDGPGEASYGYTF TGTGCCGGGGACGGACCTGGGGAGGCCTCCTATGGCTACACCTTC - TRBV30 15 - TRBJ1-2
CATSEVNPGELFF TGTGCCACCAGTGAGGTGAACCCCGGGGAGCTGTTTTTT - TRBV24-1 13 - TRBJ2-2
CASSPTPDATDTQYF TGTGCCAGCAGCCCGACCCCCGACGCCACAGATACGCAGTATTTT - TRBV3-1 15 - TRBJ2-3
CASSPRVSDTQYF TGTGCCAGCAGCCCCAGGGTCTCAGATACGCAGTATTTT - TRBV7-9 13 - TRBJ2-3
CASSKGTGLWKSGANVLTF TGTGCCAGCAGCAAAGGGACAGGGCTGTGGAAGTCCGGGGCCAACGTCCTGACTTTC - TRBV21-1 19 - TRBJ2-6
CSATLAGVDTQYF TGCAGCGCAACACTAGCGGGAGTGGATACGCAGTATTTT TRBD2 TRBV29-1 13 few TRBJ2-3
CASSQDTGLYNEQFF TGTGCCAGCAGCCAAGATACGGGCCTATACAATGAGCAGTTCTTC - TRBV3-1 15 few TRBJ2-1
CASSLTSGRLGEQFF TGTGCCAGCAGCTTGACTAGCGGGAGGTTAGGTGAGCAGTTCTTC TRBD2 TRBV7-9 15 - TRBJ2-1
CASSPQVGGSSTDTQYF TGTGCCAGCTCACCACAGGTGGGAGGGTCCTCCACAGATACGCAGTATTTT TRBD2 TRBV18 17 few TRBJ2-3
CASSPVLAGSSGANVLTF TGTGCCAGCAGTCCTGTACTAGCGGGGTCCTCTGGGGCCAACGTCCTGACTTTC TRBD2 TRBV7-3 18 - TRBJ2-6
CASSYGDGETQYF TGTGCCAGCAGTTATGGGGACGGGGAGACCCAGTACTTC - TRBV6-6 13 - TRBJ2-5
CASTPGLIFTDTQYF TGCGCCAGCACACCGGGACTAATTTTCACAGATACGCAGTATTTT TRBD2 TRBV5-1 15 few TRBJ2-3
CASSLGSGRGNEQYF TGCGCCAGCAGCTTGGGTAGCGGGAGAGGCAACGAGCAGTACTTC TRBD2 TRBV5-1 15 few TRBJ2-7
CASSLAEGANYGYTF TGCGCCAGCAGCTTGGCTGAGGGCGCCAACTATGGCTACACCTTC - TRBV5-1 15 once TRBJ1-2
CASRRTGVPEAFF TGTGCCAGCAGAAGAACGGGGGTGCCTGAAGCTTTCTTT - TRBV27 13 - TRBJ1-1
CASARGNQPQHF TGTGCCAGCGCAAGGGGCAATCAGCCCCAGCATTTT - TRBV28 12 few TRBJ1-5
CASSWGPGGEQFF TGCGCCAGCAGCTGGGGGCCAGGCGGTGAGCAGTTCTTC - TRBV5-1 13 few TRBJ2-1
CASSLGQGDEQFF TGTGCCAGCAGTCTGGGGCAGGGGGATGAGCAGTTCTTC TRBD1 TRBV25-1 13 few TRBJ2-1
CSARDRWGNTIYF TGCAGTGCTAGAGACAGATGGGGAAACACCATATATTTT - TRBV20-1 13 few TRBJ1-3
CSARGGLAGDLSYNEQFF TGCAGTGCTAGGGGGGGGCTAGCGGGAGATTTATCCTACAATGAGCAGTTCTTC TRBD2 TRBV20-1 18 few TRBJ2-1
CSARGRLAGVENTQYF TGCAGTGCTAGAGGGAGACTAGCGGGAGTGGAAAATACGCAGTATTTT TRBD2 TRBV20-1 16 few TRBJ2-3
CATSDTTGSSYNEQFF TGTGCCACCAGTGATACGACGGGGAGCTCCTACAATGAGCAGTTCTTC - TRBV24-1 16 many TRBJ2-1
CASNRGLAGRETQYF TGTGCCAGCAACAGGGGACTAGCGGGCCGTGAGACCCAGTACTTC TRBD2 TRBV28 15 few TRBJ2-5
CASSLVDGTPYYEQYF TGTGCCAGCAGCTTAGTTGATGGGACACCCTATTACGAGCAGTACTTC - TRBV7-2 16 few TRBJ2-7
CASSSSETAQYF TGTGCCAGCAGCTCGAGCGAGACCGCCCAGTATTTT - TRBV7-9 12 few TRBJ2-3